One and the same sample provided the 22 T cell receptor beta chains below, sequenced in a study of T-cell reconstitution after alpha-beta-depleted transplantation in children. For TCRbeta, the library was prepared with unique molecular identifiers. TCRdb recomputed calls from the PCR reads with MiXCR, one row per CDR3 protein. Altogether about 240,000 distinct CDR3 sequences are present, roughly 24% being singletons, with the ten largest covering 2.6%. Source: PBMCs, taken before TCRalphabeta/CD19-depleted stem cell transplant. These receptors all come from a girl aged 2 to 9 with Fanconi anemia, due to receive a stem cell transplant.

The genes are TRBV15 and TRBJ2-7, with unresolved D. Germline V lookup: CDR1 LNHNV, CDR2 YYDKDF (reference sequence). There are 18 residues in the CDR3. V shed 0 bases and J shed 0 bases, with 18 bases lying between them. The CDR3 DNA sequence: TGTGCCACCAGCAGAGATCTGCCCAGGCGTTCCAGCTCCTACGAGCAGTACTTC. It encodes CATSRDLPRRSSSYEQYF. Full variable domain (outside the CDR3, taken from reference TRBV15 and TRBJ2-7): DAMVIQNPRYQVTQFGKPVTLSCSQTLNHNVMYWYQQKSSQAPKLLFHYYDKDFNNEADTPDNFQSRRPNTSFCFLDIRSPGLGDTAMYLCATSRDLPRRSSSYEQYFGPGTRLTVT.

The sample holds many counts of this clonotype. The CDR3 reads CSVGETYEQYF. The CDR3 nucleotides are TGCAGCGTGGGGGAGACCTACGAGCAGTACTTC. The V call is TRBV29-1, the J call TRBJ2-7, with D perhaps assigned TRBD1 or TRBD2 (5 bases each). The V end was cut by 6 bases, the J end by 2 bases, with 8 bases between. CDR3 length: 11 amino acids. The germline gives CDR1 SQVTM, CDR2 ANQGSEA.

The sample holds many counts of this clonotype. The chain carries TRBV20-1 and TRBJ2-7; either TRBD1 or TRBD2 may fit D (5 bases each). CDR1 DFQATT and CDR2 SNEGSKA come from the germline V gene (reference sequence). This CDR3 is built from 15 residues. V dropped 2 bases and J dropped 2 bases, with 16 bases sitting between them. The CDR3 loop reads CSARSGQRGPYEQYF. CDR3 in DNA: TGCAGTGCTAGATCGGGGCAGCGAGGGCCCTACGAGCAGTACTTC.

In its sample, this clonotype was seen a few times. The chain carries TRBV7-2 and TRBJ1-6; 10 bases line up with TRBD1. The germline gives CDR1 SGHTA, CDR2 FQGNSA. V was pared by 5 bases and J by 10 bases, with 8 bases of the junction left unmatched. CDR3 length: 15 residues. The CDR3 loop reads CASSPRGQGLSPLHF. The CDR3 DNA sequence: TGTGCCAGCAGCCCAAGGGGACAGGGGTTGTCACCCCTCCACTTT.

This clonotype appeared a few times. J is TRBJ2-5 and V is TRBV7-9; possibly TRBD1 for D (5 bases). V shed 5 bases and J shed 5 bases, with 18 bases lying between them. Germline V gene lookup returns CDR1 SEHNR and CDR2 FQNEAQ (reference sequence). The CDR3 length is 15 residues. This chain's CDR3 is CASSPTDTRVETQYF. The CDR3, as DNA: TGTGCCAGCAGCCCGACGGACACCAGGGTGGAGACCCAGTACTTC.

The chain combines TRBV29-1 with TRBJ1-2, with D unclear. V lost 7 bases, J lost 11 bases, and 20 bases lay in between. The V gene's germline CDR1 is SQVTM and CDR2 ANQGSEA. There are 12 residues in the CDR3. The chain's CDR3 is CSGLSMTGHYTF. Here the CDR3 DNA reads TGCAGCGGGCTATCTATGACTGGCCATTACACCTTC. The entire variable domain, with the rest obtained from reference TRBV29-1 and TRBJ1-2, is as follows: SAVISQKPSRDICQRGTSLTIQCQVDSQVTMMFWYRQQPGQSLTLIATANQGSEATYESGFVIDKFPISRPNLTFSTLTVSNMSPEDSSIYLCSGLSMTGHYTFGSGTRLTVV.

Ten or more counts support this clonotype. This sequence joins TRBV5-1 and TRBJ1-6; D remains ambiguous. CDR3 length equals 13 residues. CDR1 SGHRS and CDR2 YFSETQ come from the germline V gene. V was shortened by 0 bases and J by 10 bases, with 8 bases between the two germline ends. CDR3 sequence (DNA): TGCGCCAGCAGCTTGGTAGGGAGGTCACCCCTCCACTTT. Translation gives CASSLVGRSPLHF.

This clonotype has ten or more counts. This chain joins TRBV12-3 or TRBV12-4 and TRBJ2-3; D gene uncertain. The CDR3 has 14 amino acids. V was pared by 6 bases and J by 2 bases, with 12 bases between. The CDR3: CASSRIGSTDTQYF. CDR3 coding DNA: TGTGCCAGCAGCAGGATAGGGTCCACAGATACGCAGTATTTT.

This chain uses TRBV11-2 with TRBJ2-5; D is perhaps TRBD1 (6 bases). V was clipped by 1 base and J by 2 bases, with 14 bases between them. Germline V gives CDR1 SGHAT, CDR2 FQNNGV. The CDR3 contains 16 residues. This CDR3 reads CASSLGGTSAQETQYF. The CDR3 nucleotides read TGTGCCAGCAGCTTAGGGGGGACATCCGCTCAAGAGACCCAGTACTTC.

This chain uses TRBV7-2 with TRBJ2-7; D is ambiguous. Deletions cut 5 bases from V and 4 bases from J, with 15 bases between. Germline lookup yields CDR1 SGHTA and CDR2 FQGNSA. There are 14 residues in the CDR3. The CDR3 sequence is CASSQYLEVYEQYF. In nucleotides, the CDR3 is TGTGCCAGCAGCCAGTATTTAGAAGTTTACGAGCAGTACTTC.

This clonotype turned up a few times. The chain is built from TRBV6-5 and TRBJ2-1; a possible D gene is TRBD1 (5 bases). V lost 3 bases to trimming and J lost 0 bases, with 12 bases between them. Germline CDR1 and CDR2: MNHEY and SVGAGI. The CDR3 contains 16 residues. CDR3 in amino acids: CASSYGGASSYNEQFF. The CDR3 DNA follows: TGTGCCAGCAGTTATGGTGGGGCTAGCTCCTACAATGAGCAGTTCTTC.

This clonotype was seen at least ten times. The chain couples TRBV10-3 to TRBJ2-5, with D perhaps TRBD1 (5 bases). The CDR3 loop spans 14 amino acids. V lost 3 bases, J lost 5 bases, and 13 bases lay in between. CDR1 and CDR2 (germline): ENHRY, SYGVKD. The CDR3 DNA reads as TGTGCCATCAGTGACAGGGATTGGTCGGAGACCCAGTACTTC. This translates into CAISDRDWSETQYF.

This clonotype was counted at least ten times. This chain uses TRBV15 with TRBJ2-1; D is undetermined. V was trimmed by 0 bases and J by 6 bases, leaving 18 bases between them. CDR1 LNHNV and CDR2 YYDKDF come from the germline V gene (reference sequence). The CDR3 length is 17 residues. The CDR3 sequence is CATSRDFSTRIVNEQFF. The CDR3 DNA follows: TGTGCCACCAGCAGAGATTTTAGCACTCGAATCGTCAATGAGCAGTTCTTC.

This clonotype was recorded at least ten times. The chain couples TRBV20-1 to TRBJ1-2; D is undetermined. This CDR3 region has 13 residues. V was shortened by 2 bases and J by 4 bases, with 11 bases between the two germline ends. Germline V gene sequence: CDR1 DFQATT, CDR2 SNEGSKA (reference sequence). CDR3 sequence (DNA): TGCAGTGCTAGACTTCGGAGGGCCTATGGCTACACCTTC. It translates to CSARLRRAYGYTF.

In this sample, this clonotype turned up many times. At one end the junction does not follow the germline gene, possibly because of a read error. The chain is built from TRBV7-9 and TRBJ2-2, with no clear D. The CDR3 is 14 residues long. Per germline, CDR1 SEHNR and CDR2 FQNEAQ (reference sequence). The CDR3 protein is CTSSWPGNTGELFF. The CDR3 DNA is TGTACCAGCAGCTGGCCCGGGAACACCGGGGAGCTGTTTTTT.

This clonotype was observed at least ten times. V gene TRBV12-3 or TRBV12-4 combines with J gene TRBJ2-1; D uncertain. The CDR3 contains 14 residues. V gave up 6 bases and J gave up 5 bases, with 14 bases separating them. The CDR3, as DNA: TGTGCCAGCAGCCCGTTACCCATAAACAATGAGCAGTTCTTC. The encoded protein is CASSPLPINNEQFF.

This clonotype was seen at least ten times. The rearrangement links TRBV6-6 to TRBJ1-2, with D uncertain. The CDR3 consists of 11 residues. Germline assignment: CDR1 MNHNY and CDR2 SVGAGI (reference sequence). V was clipped by 4 bases and J by 3 bases, with 3 bases between them. The CDR3 sequence is CASSWDYGYTF. CDR3 DNA: TGTGCCAGCAGTTGGGACTATGGCTACACCTTC.

The chain couples TRBV12-3 or TRBV12-4 to TRBJ2-3; D not certain. Trimming took off 4 bases at V and 4 bases at J, with 9 bases between the two ends. CDR3 size: 13 residues. CDR3 in amino acids: CASSSPRPDTQYF. The CDR3 DNA reads TGTGCCAGCAGTTCCCCCCGGCCAGATACGCAGTATTTT.

The chain couples TRBV20-1 to TRBJ2-1, with 13 bases matching TRBD2. The CDR3 runs to 17 residues. Germline V gene lookup returns CDR1 DFQATT and CDR2 SNEGSKA (reference sequence). V shed 3 bases and J 1 base; nucleotides not matched to a gene: 6. The CDR3: CSARSTSGRASYNEQFF. The CDR3, as DNA: TGCAGTGCTAGGTCTACTAGCGGGAGGGCTTCCTACAATGAGCAGTTCTTC.

This clonotype has ten or more counts. The gene calls are TRBV24-1 and TRBJ2-7; 8 positions match TRBD2. The CDR3 has 12 amino acids. V lost 6 bases and J lost 6; bases outside the gene matches: 3. Germline CDR1 KGHDR, CDR2 SFDVKD. The CDR3 bases are TGTGCCACCAGTTCGGGGGGGCGCGAGCAGTACTTC. This sequence encodes CATSSGGREQYF.

The genes are TRBV2 and TRBJ2-2, with 7 bases that match TRBD2. Per germline, CDR1 SNHLY and CDR2 FYNNEI. V lost 0 bases and J lost 2; bases outside the gene matches: 0. The CDR3 length is 15 residues. This CDR3 reads CASSEAGLNTGELFF. The CDR3 bases are TGTGCCAGCAGTGAAGCGGGACTAAACACCGGGGAGCTGTTTTTT.

At least ten counts were recorded for this clonotype. The V call is TRBV9, the J call TRBJ2-7; D possibly uses TRBD1 or TRBD2 (5 bases each). The CDR3 has 14 amino acids. Germline CDR1 reads SGDLS; CDR2 reads YYNGEE. The V end lost 0 bases, the J end lost 1 base, and 8 bases lay between the germline ends. CDR3 amino acids: CASSVDGASYEQYF. The CDR3 coding sequence is TGTGCCAGCAGCGTAGACGGGGCTTCCTACGAGCAGTACTTC.